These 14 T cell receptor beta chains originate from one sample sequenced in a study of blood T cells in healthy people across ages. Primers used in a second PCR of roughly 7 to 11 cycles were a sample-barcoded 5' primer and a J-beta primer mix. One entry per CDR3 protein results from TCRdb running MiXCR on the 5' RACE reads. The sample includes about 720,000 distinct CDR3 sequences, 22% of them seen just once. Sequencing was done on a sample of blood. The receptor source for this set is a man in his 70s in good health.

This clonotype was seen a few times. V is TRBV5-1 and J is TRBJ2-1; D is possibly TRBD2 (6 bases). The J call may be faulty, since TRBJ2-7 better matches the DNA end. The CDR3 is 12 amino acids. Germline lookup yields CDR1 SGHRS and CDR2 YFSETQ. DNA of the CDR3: TGCGCCAGCAGCTTCGATGGAGGGGAGCAGTACTTC. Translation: CASSFDGGEQYF.

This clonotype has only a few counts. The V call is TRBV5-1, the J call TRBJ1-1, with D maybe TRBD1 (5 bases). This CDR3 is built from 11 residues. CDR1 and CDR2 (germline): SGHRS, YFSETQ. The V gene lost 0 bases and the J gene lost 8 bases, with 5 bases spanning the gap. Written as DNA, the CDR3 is TGCGCCAGCAGCTTGGACAGGGAAGCTTTCTTT. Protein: CASSLDREAFF.

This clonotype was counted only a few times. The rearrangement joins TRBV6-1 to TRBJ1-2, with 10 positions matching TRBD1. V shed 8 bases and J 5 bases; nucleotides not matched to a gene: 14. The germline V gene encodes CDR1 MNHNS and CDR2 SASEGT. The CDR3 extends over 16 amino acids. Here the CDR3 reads CASGSSPGQGRYGYTF. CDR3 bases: TGTGCCAGCGGGTCCTCTCCGGGACAGGGGAGGTATGGCTACACCTTC.

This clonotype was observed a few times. CDR3 bases: TGTGCCAGCAGCTTAGTTTTTGGTGGGACTCCTGAGCCCCAGTACTTC. Translating gives CASSLVFGGTPEPQYF. This chain joins TRBV7-2 and TRBJ2-5; D may be TRBD2 (6 bases). Trimming took 1 base from V and 9 from J, leaving 21 bases between them. Germline V CDR1 and CDR2: SGHTA, FQGNSA. The CDR3 extends over 16 amino acids.

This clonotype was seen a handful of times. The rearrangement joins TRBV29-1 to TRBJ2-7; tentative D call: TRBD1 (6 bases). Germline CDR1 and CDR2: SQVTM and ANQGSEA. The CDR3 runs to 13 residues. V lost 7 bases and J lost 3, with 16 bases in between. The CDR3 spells CSAGRTGLYEQYV. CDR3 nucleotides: TGCAGCGCCGGCCGTACAGGGCTCTACGAGCAGTACGTC.

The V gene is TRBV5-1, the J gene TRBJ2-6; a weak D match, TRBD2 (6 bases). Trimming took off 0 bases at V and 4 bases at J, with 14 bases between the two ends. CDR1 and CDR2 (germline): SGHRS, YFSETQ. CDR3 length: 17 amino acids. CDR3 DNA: TGCGCCAGCAGCTTGGCTATTGGGGGGAGAGGGGCCAACGTCCTGACTTTC. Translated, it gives CASSLAIGGRGANVLTF.

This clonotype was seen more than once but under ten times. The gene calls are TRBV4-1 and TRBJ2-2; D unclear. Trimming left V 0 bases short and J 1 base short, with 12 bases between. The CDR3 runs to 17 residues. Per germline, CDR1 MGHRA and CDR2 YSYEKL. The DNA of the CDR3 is TGCGCCAGCAGCCAAGAGGGTAAAGGTGGGAACACCGGGGAGCTGTTTTTT. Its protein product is CASSQEGKGGNTGELFF.

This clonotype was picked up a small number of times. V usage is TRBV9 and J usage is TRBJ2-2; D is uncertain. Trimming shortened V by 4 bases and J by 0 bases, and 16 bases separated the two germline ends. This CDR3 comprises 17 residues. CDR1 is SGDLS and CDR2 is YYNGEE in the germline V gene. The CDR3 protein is CASSPMGNFANTGELFF. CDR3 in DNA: TGTGCCAGCAGCCCCATGGGGAACTTCGCGAACACCGGGGAGCTGTTTTTT.

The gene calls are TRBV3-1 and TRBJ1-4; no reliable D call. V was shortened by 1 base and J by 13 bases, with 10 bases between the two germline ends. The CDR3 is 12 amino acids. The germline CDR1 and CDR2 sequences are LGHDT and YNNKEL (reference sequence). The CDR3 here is CASSQAHDRLFF. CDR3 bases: TGTGCCAGCAGCCAAGCCCATGATCGACTGTTTTTT.

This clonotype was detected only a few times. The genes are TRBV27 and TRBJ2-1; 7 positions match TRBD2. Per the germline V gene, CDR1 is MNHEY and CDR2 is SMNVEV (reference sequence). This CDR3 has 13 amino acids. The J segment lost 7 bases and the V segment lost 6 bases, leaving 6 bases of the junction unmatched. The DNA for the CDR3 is TGTGCCAGCAGGGCGGGGGTTGGTAATGAGCAGTTCTTC. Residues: CASRAGVGNEQFF.

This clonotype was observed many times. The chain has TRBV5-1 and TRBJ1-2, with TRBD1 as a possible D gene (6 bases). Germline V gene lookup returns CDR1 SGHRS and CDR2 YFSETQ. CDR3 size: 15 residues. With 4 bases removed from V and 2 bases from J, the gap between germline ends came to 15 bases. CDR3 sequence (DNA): TGCGCCAGCAGCGCAGACAGGCGACAAAACTATGGCTACACCTTC. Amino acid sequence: CASSADRRQNYGYTF.

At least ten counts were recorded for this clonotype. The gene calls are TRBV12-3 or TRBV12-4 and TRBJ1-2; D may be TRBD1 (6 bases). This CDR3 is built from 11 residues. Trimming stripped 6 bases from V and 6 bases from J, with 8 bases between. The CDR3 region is CASSNRDGYTF. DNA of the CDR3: TGTGCCAGCAGCAACAGGGATGGCTACACCTTC.

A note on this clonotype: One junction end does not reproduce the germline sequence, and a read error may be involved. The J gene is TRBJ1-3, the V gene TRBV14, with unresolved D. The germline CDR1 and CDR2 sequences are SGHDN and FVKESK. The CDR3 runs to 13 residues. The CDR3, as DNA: TGTGCCAGCAGCTACAACTCTGGAAACACCATAAATTTT. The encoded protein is CASSYNSGNTINF. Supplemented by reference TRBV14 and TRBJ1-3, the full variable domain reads EAGVTQFPSHSVIEKGQTVTLRCDPISGHDNLYWYRRVMGKEIKFLLHFVKESKQDESGMPNNRFLAERTGGTYSTLKVQPAELEDSGVYFCASSYNSGNTINFGEGSWLTVV.

CDR3 in amino acids: CASSLTSGRAETQYF. The CDR3 DNA sequence: TGTGCCAGCAGCTTGACTAGCGGGAGAGCCGAGACCCAGTACTTC. The chain uses TRBV12-3 or TRBV12-4 and TRBJ2-5, with 12 nucleotides matching TRBD2. Trimming took 6 bases from V and 5 from J; bases not matched to a gene: 7. This CDR3 region has 15 residues.